Listed here are 11 T cell receptor beta chains from one sample, sequenced in a study of human T cells and chemical hapten exposure. TCRdb redid the calling of the RACE reads with MiXCR, one entry per CDR3 protein. This sample has 50,000 or so distinct CDR3 sequences, with 11% found just once. The time point denotes: patch test 1, 2 weeks after DPC sensitization. The sample's treatment: therapeutic diphenylcyclopropenone sensitization with weekly scalp DPC. Before extraction, the whole blood was not fractionated, and total RNA was taken from it. This specimen consisted of whole blood, obtained in connection with sensitization to the hapten diphenylcyclopropenone (DPC). These receptors were obtained from a woman between 35 and 50 years old with alopecia areata. Some clones in this sample may be carry-over from other donors' samples.

A few counts support this clonotype. The genes are TRBV7-2 and TRBJ2-5, with unresolved D. This CDR3 has 14 residues. Trimming removed 5 bases at V and 2 bases at J, with 12 bases between. Germline CDR1 reads SGHTA; CDR2 reads FQGNSA. The CDR3 is CASSQTLTQETQYF. Here the CDR3 DNA reads TGTGCCAGCAGCCAGACTTTGACTCAAGAGACCCAGTACTTC.

This clonotype was counted ten times or more. CDR3 residues: CASSYASHEQFF. DNA for the CDR3: TGTGCCAGCAGTTACGCCAGCCATGAGCAGTTCTTC. J is TRBJ2-1 and V is TRBV6-2 or TRBV6-3; D remains unclear. With 2 bases removed from V and 8 bases from J, the gap between germline ends came to 7 bases. The CDR3 sequence is 12 residues long. The V gene's germline CDR1 is MNHEY and CDR2 SVGEGT.

The chain joins TRBV18 to TRBJ2-1; no clear D gene. Looked up from germline, CDR1 is KGHSH and CDR2 is LQKENI. Trimming shortened V by 0 bases and J by 13 bases, and 19 bases separated the two germline ends. The CDR3 covers 15 residues. In nucleotides, the CDR3 is TGTGCCAGCTCACCACCGTGGCAGGTCGAGCTCCCCCAGTTCTTC. Protein sequence: CASSPPWQVELPQFF.

Many counts were recorded for this clonotype. CDR3 in amino acids: CASSPTVGTAALSGNTIYF. Written as DNA, the CDR3 is TGTGCCAGCTCACCAACTGTCGGGACAGCCGCCCTCTCTGGAAACACCATATATTTT. The chain recombines TRBV18 with TRBJ1-3, with 7 bases fitting TRBD1. The germline V gene encodes CDR1 KGHSH and CDR2 LQKENI. CDR3 length equals 19 residues. J was trimmed by 0 bases and V by 2 bases; bases with no gene match: 13. The full variable domain, rest sourced from reference TRBV18 and TRBJ1-3, is NAGVMQNPRHLVRRRGQEARLRCSPMKGHSHVYWYRQLPEEGLKFMVYLQKENIIDESGMPKERFSAEFPKEGPSILRIQQVVRGDSAAYFCASSPTVGTAALSGNTIYFGEGSWLTVV.

The chain combines TRBV5-1 with TRBJ2-2; maybe TRBD2 (6 bases). Trimming left V 4 bases short and J 3 bases short, with 13 bases between. From germline, CDR1 is SGHRS and CDR2 YFSETQ. CDR3 length equals 15 residues. The CDR3 DNA follows: TGCGCCAGCAGCGGACGGGACTTTTACACCGGGGAGCTGTTTTTT. This gives the protein CASSGRDFYTGELFF.

The chain links TRBV7-9 to TRBJ1-4; the D gene is possibly TRBD1 (6 bases). Germline-derived CDR1 and CDR2 are SEHNR and FQNEAQ (reference sequence). This CDR3 region has 17 residues. The germline V and J ends were trimmed by 8 bases and 5 bases, with 24 bases remaining between them. CDR3 sequence reads: CASCFFKKDSGNEKLFF. As DNA, the CDR3 is TGTGCCAGCTGTTTTTTTAAGAAGGACAGTGGAAATGAAAAACTGTTTTTT.

The chain joins TRBV29-1 to TRBJ1-5; the match to TRBD1 covers 7 bases. The CDR3 sequence is 14 residues long. Germline V gives CDR1 SQVTM, CDR2 ANQGSEA. Trimming removed 4 bases from V and 3 bases from J; junction bases left unmatched: 6. The CDR3 here is CSVAGQVDNQPQHF. CDR3 nucleotide sequence: TGCAGCGTTGCCGGACAGGTGGACAATCAGCCCCAGCATTTT.

This clonotype occurred many times. V is TRBV28 and J is TRBJ1-5, with a possible D match to TRBD1 (5 bases). The CDR3 runs 13 residues. Germline CDR1 MDHEN, CDR2 SYDVKM. The V end lost 6 bases, the J end lost 1 base, and 7 bases lay between the germline ends. CDR3 loop: CASRRDSNQPQHF. The CDR3 region has the DNA TGTGCCAGCAGAAGGGACAGCAATCAGCCCCAGCATTTT.

The chain couples TRBV28 to TRBJ2-1; 7 bases line up with TRBD1. The V segment lost 5 bases and the J segment 4 bases; nucleotides outside the gene matches: 5. This CDR3 has 14 amino acids. CDR1 and CDR2 (germline): MDHEN, SYDVKM. The CDR3 DNA is TGTGCCAGCAGTCCTGACAGGGAATACAATGAGCAGTTCTTC. Translated: CASSPDREYNEQFF.

The chain links TRBV5-1 to TRBJ2-3; possibly TRBD2 for D (5 bases). CDR3 length: 13 amino acids. Germline CDR1 and CDR2: SGHRS and YFSETQ. V lost 5 bases, J lost 1 base, and 8 bases lay in between. The CDR3 is CASRGSGTDTQYF. The DNA for the CDR3 is TGCGCCAGCAGGGGTAGCGGCACAGATACGCAGTATTTT.

The chain uses TRBV7-9 and TRBJ1-2; 8 positions agree with TRBD1. The germline CDR1 and CDR2 sequences are SEHNR and FQNEAQ (reference sequence). V shed 0 bases and J 1 base; nucleotides not matched to a gene: 7. The length of the CDR3 is 17 residues. This chain's CDR3 is CASSLAQGQGSNYGYTF. The CDR3 nucleotides read TGTGCCAGCAGCTTAGCCCAAGGACAGGGCAGTAACTATGGCTACACCTTC.